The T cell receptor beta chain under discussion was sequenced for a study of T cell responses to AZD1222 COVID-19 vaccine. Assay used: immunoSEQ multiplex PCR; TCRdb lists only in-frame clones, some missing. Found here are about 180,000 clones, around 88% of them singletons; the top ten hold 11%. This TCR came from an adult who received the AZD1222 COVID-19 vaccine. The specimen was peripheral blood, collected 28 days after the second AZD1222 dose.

This CDR3 is CSARGQIEAFF. The CDR3 DNA is TGCAGTGCTAGAGGACAGATTGAAGCTTTCTTT. V gene TRBV20-1 combines with J gene TRBJ1-1, with D perhaps TRBD1 (5 bases). The CDR3 runs 11 residues. The V end lost 1 base, the J end lost 7 bases, and 7 bases lay between the germline ends. CDR1 is DFQATT and CDR2 is SNEGSKA in the germline V gene (reference sequence).